The count of the clone carrying this TCR beta chain is one. What it recognizes is unknown. This CDR3 is 14 amino acids long. Between the trimmed V and J ends, which lost 6 bases and 5 bases, there was a span of 14 bases. CDR1 and CDR2 (germline): MNHEY, SVGAGI. TCRdb's table, derived via immunoSEQ multiplex PCR, lists solely in-frame clones and lacks some. The data hold more than 150,000 clones, with approximately 90% observed a single time. This sample is part of a study of T cell responses to AZD1222 COVID-19 vaccine. Study-level findings and limits: Just a handful of AZD1222 recipients were seropositive at baseline. Spike-wide vaccine-associated CD4 TCRs dominated at 160-218 and 743-854. With two AZD1222 doses given, Spike-specific TCR breadth and depth both rose. Donor demographics were predominantly white British with a female majority; clonal diversity may be underestimated.

The receptor was derived from an adult in good health. This sample comprised peripheral blood, obtained on day 0 of AZD1222 vaccination. The chain is built from TRBV6-5 and TRBJ1-5; possibly TRBD1 for D (5 bases). CDR3 coding DNA: TGTGCCAGCAGGGAGTCGGGGGGGTATCAGCCCCAGCATTTT. It codes for CASRESGGYQPQHF.